One TCR beta chain is described in this entry. No cognate antigen has been identified for it. Nothing much larger sits one base from this clone, and base qualities are not available. The data were obtained in a study of shared clonotypes between healthy human individuals (dated by TCRdb to 2020 to 2021). About the study as a whole: The cohort comprised two women and a few men aged 18 to 49 years. For each donor, CD4 naive and CD4 memory were each run on three plates, CD8 naive on two plates, and CD8 memory on one plate. To estimate repertoire size and how much clonotypes are shared between individuals, the study performed deep sequencing of blood TCR repertoires from a few healthy adults. To increase sequencing depth and limit assay-specific biases, different laboratories used diverse techniques to prepare libraries and sequence TCR repertoires. Leukapheresis yielded between about 0.9 and 8.9 billion PBMCs per donor. The investigation overall reported the following: Higher generation probabilities were observed for clonotypes shared by all four sorted-subset donors than for non-shared clonotypes. The genetic and exposure-history diversity represented was limited by the small number of donors. Even with the large sequencing depth, rarefaction of the sorted-subset datasets indicated that sequencing was incomplete. Pairwise subsampling led to the expectation that sequencing depth would affect the degree of clonotype sharing among donors. Only blood was sampled, and tissue TCR repertoires likely differ from those in blood. Across a few donors, around 5% of naive CD4, approximately 3.5% of naive CD8, under 2.5% of memory CD4, and approximately 0.4% of memory CD8 clonotypes were shared. Naive subsets generally had larger estimated clonotype richness than memory subsets.

V is trimmed back by 7 bases and J by 9 bases, and the junction contains 12 bases that no gene match accounts for. Via the germline V gene, CDR1 is SNHLY and CDR2 FYNNEI. Spanning cysteine to phenylalanine, the CDR3 consists of 14 amino acids. Only CDR3 DNA is held: 42 bases, read in frame from base 1. The donors were healthy, HIV-negative adults with no recently reported acute infections or vaccinations. All donors were Caucasian adults living in Nashville, Tennessee, USA. CD4+ T cells were enriched through magnetic negative selection, after which naive cells were positively selected on CD45RA and the remaining negative fraction served as the memory subset. After blood collection by leukapheresis, PBMCs were isolated using Ficoll-Histopaque density gradient centrifugation and then cryopreserved in the vapor phase of liquid nitrogen. Analytical flow cytometry was used to check the purity and quantity of every magnetically sorted T cell population. Genomic DNA was isolated from every sorted fraction and measured by UV absorbance on a Nanodrop 2000c.

Using the deep immunoSEQ assay, TCR CDR3 regions were amplified from genomic DNA by multiplex PCR. Extracted genomic DNA from each cell subset was spread evenly across all wells of several immunoSEQ 96-well plates, with each plate serving as a replicate. For sorted subsets, each replicate PCR was loaded with around 220 ng genomic DNA, equivalent to 30,000 to 35,000 T cell genomes. Purified libraries were measured with a Qubit 3.0 fluorometer, size-checked on a Bioanalyzer 2100, and measured again with the KAPA Library Quantification kit. A separate single-read 150-cycle Illumina NextSeq 550 flow cell was used to sequence each immunoSEQ 96-well plate. In the original analysis: Because only junctional sequences without quality scores were contained in the immunoSEQ output, filtering matching that applied to full-length reads could not be performed. To assign V/J genes and CDR3, sequences were annotated using PyIR, a Python wrapper for IgBLAST v1.9, with IMGT germline references. Reads were removed for weak V/J assignments (E-value above 1e-6), missing CDR3, stop codons, out-of-frame junctions, or ambiguous translated residues. V3J clonotypes were defined as sequences sharing an identical inferred V gene, J gene, and CDR3 amino acid sequence. Percentage overlap between repertoires was computed as shared unique clonotypes divided by the size of the smaller repertoire. Three approaches were used to assess repertoire richness: RTK rarefaction, the Chao1 estimator, and Recon v2.1 estimates of unobserved clonotypes. Generation probabilities for all TCRbeta clonotypes obtained by the gDNA method from a handful of donors were computed using OLGA. The source is immuneACCESS, and TCRdb retained only in-frame sequences with V and J called. Part of the clones is not carried over; for the studies checked, unresolved V genes explain less than half of this, and the remainder is unexplained. That table furnishes V, J and clone size, whereas the DNA furnished D and trimming. The sample profile shows some 300,000 clones; less than 85% of them were found once. About 10% of the sample is in the top ten clones.

Sample: memory CD4+ T cells sorted from blood. The sample's cell subset or site label is to be understood as: CD45RA-negative fraction. The V and J genes are TRBV2 and TRBJ2-1, and 7 junctional nucleotides match TRBD2. The sequence was collected from a man aged 30 to 45 in good health. The CDR3 here reads CASTGASGGGEQFF. The DNA is TGTGCCAGCACTGGGGCTAGCGGCGGAGGTGAGCAGTTCTTC.